This entry lists 18 T cell receptor beta chains sequenced from one sample in a study of T cell responses to AZD1222 COVID-19 vaccine. TCRdb's table, derived via immunoSEQ multiplex PCR, lists solely in-frame clones and lacks some. The data contain about 170,000 clones, approximately 95% of them seen just once; the ten biggest clones take up 3% to 5%. Sequenced here: peripheral blood, sampled on day 0 of AZD1222 vaccination. The receptor set was obtained from an adult in good health.

V usage is TRBV20-1 and J usage is TRBJ2-2; TRBD1 matches at 9 bases. The CDR3 loop spans 19 amino acids. CDR1 and CDR2 (germline): DFQATT, SNEGSKA (reference sequence). V lost 3 bases and J lost 7; bases outside the gene matches: 21. The CDR3: CSASQGTGGGGGVHGELFF. The CDR3 bases are TGCAGTGCTAGTCAGGGAACAGGGGGCGGCGGGGGAGTCCACGGGGAGCTGTTTTTT.

The chain couples TRBV19 to TRBJ2-7; TRBD1 matches 11 bases. Germline values: CDR1 LNHDA, CDR2 SQIVND (reference sequence). This CDR3 region has 15 residues. The ends lost 3 bases at V and 7 bases at J; junction bases unmatched: 8. The CDR3 region has the DNA TGTGCCAGTAGTATGGGGACAGGGGGTTTGGGGGAGCAGTACTTC. This gives the protein CASSMGTGGLGEQYF.

V gene TRBV6-5 combines with J gene TRBJ1-5; 9 bases fit TRBD1. The V segment lost 10 bases and the J segment 7 bases; nucleotides outside the gene matches: 11. The CDR3 contains 14 residues. Germline-derived CDR1 and CDR2 are MNHEY and SVGAGI. The CDR3 reads CATSGGQGFQPQHF. In nucleotides, the CDR3 is TGTGCCACTAGTGGGGGACAGGGTTTCCAGCCCCAGCATTTT.

This rearrangement joins TRBV29-1 to TRBJ1-1; 7 nucleotides line up with TRBD1. CDR1 SQVTM and CDR2 ANQGSEA come from the germline V gene. The CDR3 runs to 13 residues. J gave up 0 bases and V 6 bases, and 4 bases lay outside the gene matches. This CDR3 is CSVRTGVNTEAFF. The DNA for the CDR3 is TGCAGCGTAAGAACAGGGGTGAACACTGAAGCTTTCTTT.

V is TRBV6-5 and J is TRBJ1-1; D may be TRBD1 (6 bases). With 0 bases removed from V and 5 bases from J, the gap between germline ends came to 13 bases. Looked up from germline, CDR1 is MNHEY and CDR2 is SVGAGI. This CDR3 has 15 residues. The CDR3 sequence is CASSYSVGGLTEAFF. CDR3 bases: TGTGCCAGCAGTTACTCGGTGGGGGGCCTGACTGAAGCTTTCTTT.

The genes are TRBV7-9 and TRBJ1-1; no clear D gene. CDR1 and CDR2 from the germline V gene are SEHNR and FQNEAQ (reference sequence). The CDR3 totals 15 residues. The V end lost 2 bases, the J end lost 1 base, and 11 bases lay between the germline ends. The CDR3 DNA reads TGTGCCAGCAGCTTACTCCCGGCGGGGAACACTGAAGCTTTCTTT. It codes for CASSLLPAGNTEAFF.

V and J are TRBV3-1 (or the pseudogene TRBV3-2) and TRBJ2-4; TRBD1 matches 9 bases. V trimming: 2 bases; J trimming: 7 bases; junction bases outside the gene matches: 12. The germline CDR1 and CDR2 sequences are LGHDT and YNNKEL (reference sequence). CDR3 length: 17 amino acids. The CDR3 sequence: CASSQPRGGTGRNIQYF. CDR3 coding DNA: TGTGCCAGCAGCCAACCCCGTGGGGGGACAGGGAGGAACATTCAGTACTTC.

The chain is built from TRBV4-1 and TRBJ1-4; D may be TRBD1 (5 bases). The germline V gene has CDR1 MGHRA and CDR2 YSYEKL. CDR3 length: 19 residues. The germline V and J ends were trimmed by 0 bases and 2 bases, with 19 bases remaining between them. CDR3 amino acids: CASSQEGLIRGRTNEKLFF. The CDR3 DNA reads TGCGCCAGCAGCCAAGAGGGTCTCATTAGGGGACGGACTAATGAAAAACTGTTTTTT.

This chain links TRBV7-2 with TRBJ1-1, with 7 bases matching TRBD1. The CDR3 is 15 amino acids. V lost 5 bases to trimming and J lost 1 base; unmatched junction nucleotides: 7. Germline V CDR1 and CDR2: SGHTA, FQGNSA. CDR3 loop: CASSPDRVRNTEAFF. CDR3 DNA sequence: TGTGCCAGCAGCCCCGACAGGGTTCGGAACACTGAAGCTTTCTTT.

The chain links TRBV10-2 to TRBJ1-1; D perhaps matches TRBD1 (5 bases). The CDR3 covers 14 residues. Germline CDR1 WSHSY, CDR2 SAAADI. Trimming removed 3 bases from V and 0 bases from J, with 8 bases in between. The CDR3 here is CASSDWGMNTEAFF. CDR3 in DNA: TGCGCCAGCAGTGATTGGGGGATGAACACTGAAGCTTTCTTT.

The chain is built from TRBV11-2 and TRBJ1-6, with 7 bases matching TRBD1. The junction had 9 bases not matched to a gene; V was cut back by 3 bases and J by 7 bases. This CDR3 region has 16 residues. Looked up from germline, CDR1 is SGHAT and CDR2 is FQNNGV. The CDR3 reads CASSLRGQSLNSPLHF. The CDR3 DNA follows: TGTGCCAGCAGCTTGCGGGGACAGTCCTTAAATTCACCCCTCCACTTT.

The rearrangement links TRBV11-2 to TRBJ2-1, with 10 bases matching TRBD2. V lost 1 base and J lost 4; bases outside the gene matches: 7. Germline CDR1 reads SGHAT; CDR2 reads FQNNGV. The CDR3 has 17 amino acids. The CDR3 bases are TGTGCCAGCAGCTTAGGGCGGAGCGGGGGGGATTACAATGAGCAGTTCTTC. Translating it yields CASSLGRSGGDYNEQFF.

This rearrangement joins TRBV18 to TRBJ1-4; perhaps TRBD1 as D (5 bases). Trimming pared 3 bases from V and 8 bases from J, leaving 13 bases between. The CDR3 is 14 residues long. CDR1 and CDR2 (germline): KGHSH, LQKENI. CDR3 coding DNA: TGTGCCAGCTCACCTGGCCAGGGTGGGGAAAAACTGTTTTTT. Translating it yields CASSPGQGGEKLFF.

This chain joins TRBV4-1 and TRBJ2-1; D is uncertain. The CDR3 is 14 amino acids. The germline V gene encodes CDR1 MGHRA and CDR2 YSYEKL. The germline V and J ends were trimmed by 0 bases and 10 bases, with 13 bases remaining between them. CDR3 region: CASSQDLPRPEQFF. The DNA for the CDR3 is TGCGCCAGCAGCCAAGACTTACCGCGGCCCGAGCAGTTCTTC.

The rearrangement uses TRBV28 and TRBJ1-4; the match to TRBD1 covers 9 bases. Unmatched junction bases numbered 8, after V lost 5 bases and J lost 7 bases. Per germline, CDR1 MDHEN and CDR2 SYDVKM. There are 15 residues in the CDR3. The CDR3 loop is CASSAFTGGIEKLFF. CDR3 DNA sequence: TGTGCCAGCAGTGCATTCACAGGGGGCATTGAAAAACTGTTTTTT.

This sequence joins TRBV29-1 and TRBJ1-1; 11 bases map to TRBD1. Germline trimming cut 3 bases from V and 0 bases from J; bases unmatched to any gene: 9. The CDR3 consists of 17 residues. Germline V gene sequence: CDR1 SQVTM, CDR2 ANQGSEA. DNA of the CDR3: TGCAGCGTTGACCGGTCCCGGGACAGGGGGTTGAACACTGAAGCTTTCTTT. Its translation is CSVDRSRDRGLNTEAFF. Based on the CDR3 plus reference TRBV29-1 and TRBJ1-1, the full variable domain is SAVISQKPSRDICQRGTSLTIQCQVDSQVTMMFWYRQQPGQSLTLIATANQGSEATYESGFVIDKFPISRPNLTFSTLTVSNMSPEDSSIYLCSVDRSRDRGLNTEAFFGQGTRLTVV.

This chain connects TRBV28 to TRBJ2-7, with 13 bases aligning to TRBD2. The CDR3 runs 15 residues. Germline CDR1 and CDR2: MDHEN and SYDVKM. Trimming removed 6 bases from V and 4 bases from J; junction bases left unmatched: 6. The CDR3 loop reads CASSVGLAGIYEQYF. CDR3 DNA sequence: TGTGCCAGCAGCGTGGGACTAGCGGGGATATACGAGCAGTACTTC.

This chain uses TRBV10-3 with TRBJ2-3; D not resolved. CDR3 length: 14 residues. CDR1 and CDR2 (germline): ENHRY, SYGVKD. Trimming pared 1 base from V and 0 bases from J, leaving 5 bases between. The CDR3 region is CAISEFESTDTQYF. In DNA, the CDR3 is TGTGCCATCAGTGAGTTTGAGAGCACAGATACGCAGTATTTT.